The 31 T cell receptor beta chains presented below share a single source sample, sequenced in a study of T cells in Graves' hyperthyroidism and ophthalmopathy. Amplified TCR beta CDR3 regions derived from RNA transcripts. A first-round RT-PCR of the TCR CDR3 used the HTBI primer set. TCRdb recomputed calls from the multiplex PCR reads with MiXCR, one row per CDR3 protein. The sample yields about 720,000 distinct CDR3 sequences, less than 20% seen once. Material for sequencing was blood. All receptors come from a man aged 18 to 30 with Graves' hyperthyroidism.

In its sample, this clonotype was seen many times. The chain couples TRBV6-1 to TRBJ2-2; D is undetermined. Germline lookup yields CDR1 MNHNS and CDR2 SASEGT. Trimming removed 1 base at V and 1 base at J, with 4 bases between. CDR3 length equals 14 residues. The CDR3 loop reads CASSEGQNTGELFF. CDR3 in DNA: TGTGCCAGCAGTGAAGGACAGAACACCGGGGAGCTGTTTTTT.

This clonotype has ten or more counts. The chain joins TRBV10-3 to TRBJ1-1, with 7 positions matching TRBD1. The CDR3 contains 15 residues. Unmatched junction bases numbered 9, after V lost 7 bases and J lost 1 base. CDR1 is ENHRY, CDR2 SYGVKD, per germline. The CDR3 sequence is CAITLDRIPNTEAFF. The CDR3 coding sequence is TGTGCCATCACTTTGGACAGGATACCGAACACTGAAGCTTTCTTT.

CDR3 nucleotides: TGTGCCAGCAGCCAGGGGGGGAGTCTGCCCTACGAGCAGTACTTC. Protein product: CASSQGGSLPYEQYF. The chain employs TRBV7-8 and TRBJ2-7; perhaps D is TRBD1 or TRBD2 (7 bases each). In germline, CDR1 is SGHVS, CDR2 FQNEAQ. Trimming removed 5 bases from V and 2 bases from J, with 16 bases in between. The CDR3 is made up of 15 amino acids.

The rearrangement uses TRBV18 and TRBJ2-1; D might be TRBD2 (6 bases). CDR3 length equals 15 residues. The V end lost 6 bases, the J end lost 9 bases, and 21 bases lay between the germline ends. Germline values: CDR1 KGHSH, CDR2 LQKENI. CDR3: CASSPLGGGAGEQFF. CDR3 coding DNA: TGTGCCAGCTCCCCTCTGGGGGGAGGCGCGGGTGAGCAGTTCTTC.

For the CDR3, the DNA is TGCAGCGTTGTTGGACACACCTACGAGCAGTACTTC. This gives the protein CSVVGHTYEQYF. The chain recombines TRBV29-1 with TRBJ2-7; D is perhaps TRBD1 (5 bases). Per germline, CDR1 SQVTM and CDR2 ANQGSEA. There are 12 residues in the CDR3. V was pared by 4 bases and J by 2 bases, with 9 bases between.

This clonotype was counted a few times. The chain recombines TRBV18 with TRBJ1-5; D might be TRBD1 (5 bases). This CDR3 spans 13 amino acids. Trimming stripped 3 bases from V and 9 bases from J, with 12 bases between. CDR1 is KGHSH, CDR2 LQKENI, per germline. The chain's CDR3 is CASSPQGSGPQHF. CDR3 in DNA: TGTGCCAGCTCACCCCAGGGTAGTGGGCCCCAGCATTTT. The full variable domain, completed using reference TRBV18 and TRBJ1-5, is NAGVMQNPRHLVRRRGQEARLRCSPMKGHSHVYWYRQLPEEGLKFMVYLQKENIIDESGMPKERFSAEFPKEGPSILRIQQVVRGDSAAYFCASSPQGSGPQHFGDGTRLSIL.

This clonotype was recorded many times. This sequence joins TRBV12-3 or TRBV12-4 and TRBJ2-6, with 8 bases that match TRBD1. Germline trimming cut 8 bases from V and 0 bases from J; bases unmatched to any gene: 3. The CDR3 sequence is 15 residues long. CDR3 sequence reads: CASRQGRSGANVLTF. DNA of the CDR3: TGTGCCAGCCGACAGGGGCGCTCTGGGGCCAACGTCCTGACTTTC.

J is TRBJ1-2 and V is TRBV4-3; D not certain. The CDR3 length is 13 residues. CDR1 is LGHNA, CDR2 YSLEER, per germline. V lost 3 bases and J 1 base, leaving 6 bases between the germline ends. This chain's CDR3 is CASSQSYNYGYTF. CDR3 sequence (DNA): TGCGCCAGCAGCCAGTCGTATAACTATGGCTACACCTTC.

This clonotype came up many times. V and J are TRBV30 and TRBJ2-3, with 10 positions matching TRBD2. Trimming took 5 bases from V and 6 from J; bases not matched to a gene: 5. This CDR3 is 13 amino acids long. Per the germline V gene, CDR1 is GTSNPN and CDR2 is SVGIG (reference sequence). CDR3 sequence: CAWGLAGADTQYF. CDR3 sequence (DNA): TGTGCCTGGGGGCTAGCGGGAGCCGATACGCAGTATTTT.

Ten or more counts support this clonotype. The rearrangement links TRBV27 to TRBJ2-7; 9 nucleotides align to TRBD2. CDR1 and CDR2 from the germline V gene are MNHEY and SMNVEV (reference sequence). The CDR3 sequence is 16 residues long. V lost 8 bases to trimming and J lost 0 bases; unmatched junction nucleotides: 11. Written as DNA, the CDR3 is TGTGCCAGCGGGCCCGGGACTAGCAGGAGCTCCTACGAGCAGTACTTC. Its protein product is CASGPGTSRSSYEQYF.

The chain joins TRBV20-1 to TRBJ2-3; 9 bases are shared with TRBD2. CDR3 length: 15 residues. V lost 6 bases and J lost 3; bases outside the gene matches: 10. Germline-derived CDR1 and CDR2 are DFQATT and SNEGSKA (reference sequence). The DNA for the CDR3 is TGCAGTGCCAATACTTGGCGGGAGGGAACAGATACGCAGTATTTT. This sequence encodes CSANTWREGTDTQYF.

The sample holds a few counts of this clonotype. The chain employs TRBV30 and TRBJ2-7; 10 positions agree with TRBD1. The V gene's germline CDR1 is GTSNPN and CDR2 SVGIG (reference sequence). The junction had 13 bases not matched to a gene; V was cut back by 6 bases and J by 5 bases. This CDR3 contains 15 residues. As DNA, the CDR3 is TGTGCCTGTACAACAGCCGGGACAGGGGAGGACGAGCAGTACTTC. This gives the protein CACTTAGTGEDEQYF.

This clonotype has just a few counts. The V gene is TRBV2, the J gene TRBJ1-1; TRBD1 is a possible D gene (5 bases). The V and J ends lost 8 bases and 3 bases respectively, with 7 bases between them. The CDR3 loop spans 11 amino acids. CDR1 is SNHLY, CDR2 FYNNEI, per germline. CDR3 protein: CASGQYTEAFF. In nucleotides, the CDR3 is TGTGCCAGCGGACAATACACTGAAGCTTTCTTT.

This clonotype came up a few times. V is TRBV2 and J is TRBJ2-4; the match to TRBD2 covers 9 bases. Unmatched junction bases numbered 7, after V lost 2 bases and J lost 2 bases. The CDR3 consists of 17 residues. The V gene's germline CDR1 is SNHLY and CDR2 FYNNEI. The DNA of the CDR3 is TGTGCCAGCAGTGAAACCCAAGCGGGAGGCCCCAAAAACATTCAGTACTTC. This gives the protein CASSETQAGGPKNIQYF.

The chain is built from TRBV20-1 and TRBJ2-5; a possible D gene is TRBD2 (5 bases). CDR1 and CDR2 from the germline V gene are DFQATT and SNEGSKA (reference sequence). The V end was cut by 1 base, the J end by 7 bases, with 13 bases between. The CDR3 totals 13 residues. The CDR3 DNA reads TGCAGTGCTAGAGGCATCCCACTAGGGACCCAGTACTTC. The encoded protein is CSARGIPLGTQYF.

This clonotype has at least ten counts. The chain joins TRBV14 to TRBJ2-5, with a weak D call TRBD2 (6 bases). The germline V gene encodes CDR1 SGHDN and CDR2 FVKESK. The CDR3 length is 14 residues. V lost 4 bases and J 3 bases, leaving 12 bases between the germline ends. The CDR3 sequence: CASSPWTTEETQYF. The CDR3 DNA reads as TGTGCCAGCAGCCCCTGGACTACCGAAGAGACCCAGTACTTC.

This clonotype showed up just a few times. The CDR3 nucleotides read TGTGCCACCAGCAGAGTTGACCCCCCCGAAGGTCCTAATCAGCCCCAGCATTTT. Its protein is CATSRVDPPEGPNQPQHF. This chain links TRBV15 with TRBJ1-5, with no clear D. Trimming pared 1 base from V and 4 bases from J, leaving 20 bases between. The germline CDR1 and CDR2 sequences are LNHNV and YYDKDF (reference sequence). CDR3 length equals 18 residues.

Ten or more counts support this clonotype. The V and J genes are TRBV12-3 or TRBV12-4 and TRBJ2-1; D is unclear. Deletions cut 1 base from V and 5 bases from J, with 12 bases between. There are 15 residues in the CDR3. For the CDR3, the DNA is TGTGCCAGCAGTTTAGGAGAGTTGGCCAACAATGAGCAGTTCTTC. Its protein is CASSLGELANNEQFF.

This chain links TRBV7-2 with TRBJ2-6; 10 bases agree with TRBD1. The CDR3 loop spans 16 amino acids. With 5 bases clipped from V and 4 bases from J, the junction kept 5 bases outside the gene matches. Germline V CDR1 and CDR2: SGHTA, FQGNSA. The CDR3 DNA reads as TGTGCCAGCAGCACCCGGACAGGGGGGGGGGCCAACGTCCTGACTTTC. Translated, it gives CASSTRTGGGANVLTF.

For this clonotype: Its ends do not fully match the called genes, so a read error is possible. The rearrangement joins TRBV28 to TRBJ2-1; 8 nucleotides align to TRBD1. Per germline, CDR1 MDHEN and CDR2 SYDVKM. The CDR3 consists of 15 residues. The CDR3 is CASSFNRGTYNGQFF. The DNA of the CDR3 is TGTGCCAGCAGTTTTAACAGGGGGACCTACAATGGGCAGTTCTTC.

The CDR3, as DNA: TGTGCCAGCAGCCAAGTCGCTAGCGGGATTACAGATACGCAGTATTTT. Translation gives CASSQVASGITDTQYF. The chain joins TRBV3-1 to TRBJ2-3; 9 nucleotides align to TRBD2. CDR3 size: 16 residues. The junction had 5 bases not matched to a gene; V was cut back by 1 base and J by 3 bases. The germline V gene encodes CDR1 LGHDT and CDR2 YNNKEL (reference sequence).

DNA of the CDR3: TGTGCCAGCAGGGTTCCGGGACAGGGAGTCGTTGGCTACACCTTC. This encodes CASRVPGQGVVGYTF. The rearrangement uses TRBV6-1 and TRBJ1-2; 9 positions agree with TRBD1. CDR1 and CDR2 (germline): MNHNS, SASEGT. V was clipped by 6 bases and J by 7 bases; unmatched bases: 12. The CDR3 has 15 amino acids.

The chain recombines TRBV29-1 with TRBJ2-2; D unclear. From germline, CDR1 is SQVTM and CDR2 ANQGSEA. V lost 1 base, J lost 8 bases, and 5 bases lay in between. The CDR3 is 11 residues long. CDR3 nucleotides: TGCAGCGTTGAAGGGGCTGGGGAGCTGTTTTTT. It translates to CSVEGAGELFF.

The table lists this clonotype with many counts. This chain joins TRBV20-1 and TRBJ2-5; 8 bases line up with TRBD2. V shed 3 bases, J shed 5 bases, and the junction held 14 bases outside the gene matches. The CDR3 covers 16 residues. CDR1 and CDR2 (germline): DFQATT, SNEGSKA (reference sequence). The CDR3 DNA sequence: TGCAGTGCTAGGGATCTTTCCCGGGAGGGACGGGAGACCCAGTACTTC. Translating gives CSARDLSREGRETQYF.

This clonotype was recorded a few times. The chain links TRBV2 to TRBJ2-4, with 12 positions matching TRBD2. The V gene end was trimmed by 4 bases and the J gene end by 6 bases; junction bases not matched to a gene: 4. The CDR3 loop spans 15 amino acids. The germline V gene has CDR1 SNHLY and CDR2 FYNNEI. The chain's CDR3 is CASSVGLAGINIQYF. DNA for the CDR3: TGTGCCAGCAGTGTCGGACTAGCGGGAATAAACATTCAGTACTTC.

In its sample, this clonotype was seen many times. The chain couples TRBV12-3 or TRBV12-4 to TRBJ1-2, with 7 positions matching TRBD1. This CDR3 has 12 amino acids. J gave up 8 bases and V 7 bases, and 7 bases lay outside the gene matches. CDR3 region: CASTNRGWGYTF. The CDR3 nucleotides read TGTGCCAGCACAAACAGGGGCTGGGGCTACACCTTC.

This clonotype was counted at least ten times. CDR3 coding DNA: TGTGCCAGCAGTTTACCGGCCGGGGGGAGCGAGCAGTACTTC. As protein: CASSLPAGGSEQYF. The chain joins TRBV28 to TRBJ2-7; 7 bases are shared with TRBD2. The germline V gene has CDR1 MDHEN and CDR2 SYDVKM. V lost 2 bases to trimming and J lost 6 bases; unmatched junction nucleotides: 7. The CDR3 has 14 residues.

J is TRBJ2-7 and V is TRBV20-1; the D is unclear. This CDR3 has 15 residues. CDR1 is DFQATT and CDR2 is SNEGSKA in the germline V gene (reference sequence). V was trimmed by 4 bases and J by 6 bases, leaving 22 bases between them. CDR3 protein: CSATGPGPSILEQYF. For the CDR3, the DNA is TGCAGTGCTACGGGCCCAGGTCCCTCCATACTCGAGCAGTACTTC.

Ten or more counts support this clonotype. The rearrangement joins TRBV11-1 to TRBJ2-3; TRBD2 agrees at 8 bases. Germline CDR1 and CDR2: SGHAT and FQDESV (reference sequence). The CDR3 loop spans 16 amino acids. With 5 bases clipped from V and 2 bases from J, the junction kept 9 bases outside the gene matches. The CDR3: CASSAYGRDNTDTQYF. The DNA of the CDR3 is TGTGCCAGCAGCGCGTACGGGAGGGATAACACAGATACGCAGTATTTT.

Ten or more counts support this clonotype. J is TRBJ2-5 and V is TRBV6-6; D possibly corresponds to TRBD2 (5 bases). The ends were cut back, 2 bases at V and 4 bases at J, with 11 bases in the middle. The CDR3 spans 14 residues. Germline V gene data show CDR1 as MNHNY and CDR2 as SVGAGI (reference sequence). The CDR3 is CASSYERAGETQYF. The CDR3 DNA follows: TGTGCCAGCAGTTACGAGAGGGCGGGAGAGACCCAGTACTTC.

This chain connects TRBV9 to TRBJ1-5; TRBD1 agrees at 9 bases. Trimming cost V 4 bases and J 6 bases; bases outside gene matches: 11. CDR3 length equals 16 residues. The germline V gene has CDR1 SGDLS and CDR2 YYNGEE. CDR3 sequence reads: CASSLHGQGKSQPQHF. The CDR3 region has the DNA TGTGCCAGCAGCCTCCACGGACAGGGGAAGAGTCAGCCCCAGCATTTT.